This paragraph reports one T cell receptor beta chain. Its antigen is undetermined. These data come from a study of T cells in Graves' hyperthyroidism and ophthalmopathy. CDR1 is SGHTA and CDR2 is FQGNSA in the germline V gene. The ends lost 5 bases at V and 3 bases at J; junction bases unmatched: 9. This CDR3 spans 15 amino acids. General study points: Most thyroid-expanded clonotypes above 0.001 were also found in blood.

From RNA transcripts, TCR beta CDR3 regions were amplified. TCR CDR3 regions were first amplified by RT-PCR with HTBI primers. TCRdb re-called the multiplex PCR reads with MiXCR, one entry per CDR3 protein. The table has 750,000 to 950,000 distinct CDR3 sequences, roughly 37% seen once; the top ten hold about 9%. Diagnoses were made from clinical symptoms, serum measures (thyroxine and TRAb), thyroid ultrasound and orbital computed tomography. The chain couples TRBV7-2 to TRBJ2-7; 8 bases match TRBD1. The sequence derives from a man younger than 35 with Graves' hyperthyroidism. The sample consisted of blood. The DNA for the CDR3 is TGTGCCAGCAGCCAACAAACCGGGACAGGCTACGAGCAGTACTTC. Its protein product is CASSQQTGTGYEQYF. The full variable domain, its missing parts supplied by reference TRBV7-2 and TRBJ2-7, is GAGVSQSPSNKVTEKGKDVELRCDPISGHTALYWYRQSLGQGLEFLIYFQGNSAPDKSGLPSDRFSAERTGGSVSTLTIQRTQQEDSAVYLCASSQQTGTGYEQYFGPGTRLTVT.